This TCR beta chain was found in a study of blood T cell repertoires in COVID-19. CDR1 and CDR2 (germline): DFQATT, SNEGSKA (reference sequence). Germline trimming cut 5 bases from V and 6 bases from J; bases unmatched to any gene: 4. The CDR3 runs 11 residues. Repertoires were generated with immunoSEQ multiplex PCR, while TCRdb's copy carries only in-frame clones and drops some. This sample has 200,000 to 250,000 clones, with 87% found just once. The clonotype originates from a young man in a cohort exposed to, infected with or recovered from COVID-19 (not recorded which). V is TRBV20-1 and J is TRBJ2-7, with TRBD2 matching 7 bases. Material for sequencing was PBMCs or T cells enriched from blood (not recorded which). For the CDR3, the DNA is TGCAGTGCTTCCCCGGGGGGCGAGCAGTACTTC. It codes for CSASPGGEQYF.